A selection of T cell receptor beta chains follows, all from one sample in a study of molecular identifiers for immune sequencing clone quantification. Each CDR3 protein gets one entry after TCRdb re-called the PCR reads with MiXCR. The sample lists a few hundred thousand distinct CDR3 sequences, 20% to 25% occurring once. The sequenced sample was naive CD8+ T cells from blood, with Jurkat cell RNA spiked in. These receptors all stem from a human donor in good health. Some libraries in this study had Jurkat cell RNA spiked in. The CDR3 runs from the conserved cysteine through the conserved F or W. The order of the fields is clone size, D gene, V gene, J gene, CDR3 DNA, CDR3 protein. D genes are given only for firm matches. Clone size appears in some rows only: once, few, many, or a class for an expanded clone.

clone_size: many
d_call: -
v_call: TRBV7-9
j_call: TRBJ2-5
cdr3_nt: TGTGCCAGCAGCTCCGGACTAACGAAAGAGACCCAGTACTTC
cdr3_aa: CASSSGLTKETQYF

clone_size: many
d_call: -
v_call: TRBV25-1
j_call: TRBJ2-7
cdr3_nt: TGTGCCAGCAGTGCCGACAGCTACGAGCAGTACTTC
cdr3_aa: CASSADSYEQYF

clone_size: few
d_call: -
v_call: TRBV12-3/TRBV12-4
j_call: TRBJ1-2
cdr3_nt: TGTGCCAGCAGATCCAATCGGCAGGGAGGGTATGGCTACACCTTC
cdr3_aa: CASRSNRQGGYGYTF

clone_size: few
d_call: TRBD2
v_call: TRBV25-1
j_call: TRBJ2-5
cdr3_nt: TGTGCCAGCAACCTAGCGGGAGGCTTCCAAGAGACCCAGTACTTC
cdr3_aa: CASNLAGGFQETQYF

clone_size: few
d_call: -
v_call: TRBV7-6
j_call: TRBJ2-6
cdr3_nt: TGTGCCAGCAGCTACCGACAGGTAGTTCCCTCTGGGGCCAACGTCCTGACTTTC
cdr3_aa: CASSYRQVVPSGANVLTF

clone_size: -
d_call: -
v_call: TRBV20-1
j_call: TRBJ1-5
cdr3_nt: TGCAGTGCTAGAGTAGTGAGGGACGGACAGCCCCAGCATTTT
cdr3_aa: CSARVVRDGQPQHF

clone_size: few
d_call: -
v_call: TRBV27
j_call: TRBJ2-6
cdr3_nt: TGTGCCAGCAGTTTAAATCCCACAGGGTACCTCTCTGGGGCCAACGTCCTGACTTTC
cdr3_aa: CASSLNPTGYLSGANVLTF

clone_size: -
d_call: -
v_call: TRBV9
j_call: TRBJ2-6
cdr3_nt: TGTGCCGGCAGCGTTGGGACCAACGTCCTGACTTTC
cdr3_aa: CAGSVGTNVLTF

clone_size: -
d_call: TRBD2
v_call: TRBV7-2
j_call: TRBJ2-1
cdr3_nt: TGTGCCAGCAGCTTAGAACTAGCGGGAGATCTTTACAATGAGCAGTTCTTC
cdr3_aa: CASSLELAGDLYNEQFF

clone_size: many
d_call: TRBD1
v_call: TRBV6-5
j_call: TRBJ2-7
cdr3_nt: TGTGCCAGCAGTTATGGCAGGGGGTACGAGCAGTACTTC
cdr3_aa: CASSYGRGYEQYF

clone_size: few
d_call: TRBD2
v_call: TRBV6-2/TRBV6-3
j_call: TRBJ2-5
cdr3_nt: TGTGCCGGGGGACTATCCCTGCAAGAGACCCAGTACTTC
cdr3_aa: CAGGLSLQETQYF

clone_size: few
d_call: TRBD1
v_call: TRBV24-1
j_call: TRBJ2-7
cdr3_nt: TGTGCCACCAGTCAGGGGGATGGCGAGCAGTACTTC
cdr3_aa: CATSQGDGEQYF

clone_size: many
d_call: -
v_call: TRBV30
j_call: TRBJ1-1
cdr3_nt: TGTGCCTGGAGTGTGGGCATCGACAACACTGAAGCTTTCTTT
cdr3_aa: CAWSVGIDNTEAFF

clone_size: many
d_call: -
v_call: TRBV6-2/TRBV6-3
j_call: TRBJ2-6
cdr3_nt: TGTGCCAGCACCTTAGACCTAAACACCTCTGGGGCCAACGTCCTGACTTTC
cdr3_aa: CASTLDLNTSGANVLTF

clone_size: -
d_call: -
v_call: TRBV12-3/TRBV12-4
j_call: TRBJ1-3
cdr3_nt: TGTGCCAGCAGTTTATTGGGCCTCCTCTCTGGAAACACCATATATTTT
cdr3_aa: CASSLLGLLSGNTIYF

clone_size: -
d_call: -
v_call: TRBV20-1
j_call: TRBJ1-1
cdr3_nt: TGCAGTGCCCCCCCGCTAGGTGGCACTGAAGCTTTCTTT
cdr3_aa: CSAPPLGGTEAFF

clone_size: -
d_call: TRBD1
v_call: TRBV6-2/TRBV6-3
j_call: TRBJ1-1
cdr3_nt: TGTGCCAGCAGTTACTCAGGGACAGGGAGGACTGAAGCTTTCTTT
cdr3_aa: CASSYSGTGRTEAFF

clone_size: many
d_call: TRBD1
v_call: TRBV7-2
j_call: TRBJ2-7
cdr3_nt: TGTGCCAGCAGCCCGGACAGGACGAACGAGCAGTACTTC
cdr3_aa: CASSPDRTNEQYF

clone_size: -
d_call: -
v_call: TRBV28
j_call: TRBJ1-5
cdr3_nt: TGTGTCAGCAGAGTACGGGGGGGATATGACAATCAGCCCCAGCATTTT
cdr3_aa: CVSRVRGGYDNQPQHF

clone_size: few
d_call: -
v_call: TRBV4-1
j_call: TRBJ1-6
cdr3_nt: TGCGCCAGCAGCCAAGTGCTGCACAGTTCGGCACCCCTCCACTTT
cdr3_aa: CASSQVLHSSAPLHF